The text below deals with one T cell receptor (beta chain). The antigen remains unidentified. A read error may explain this, as a much larger clone is one base away. The CDR3 is 14 residues long. Germline V CDR1 and CDR2: MDHEN, SYDVKM. Isolating PBMCs gave at least 6 million of these cells per sample. This specimen comes from a study of blood T cells in healthy people across ages. At the level of the study: Capture by template switching was about one barcoded beta molecule per two T cells.

Together with a sample-barcoded 5' primer, a J-beta primer mix was included in a second PCR lasting about 6 to 11 cycles. A template-switch adaptor containing 12 random nucleotides labeled each cDNA molecule. Each CDR3 protein gets one entry after TCRdb re-called the 5' RACE reads with MiXCR. Of over 500,000 distinct CDR3 sequences listed, around 50% are singletons. Findings and limits, study-wide: A roughly linear age-dependent decrease characterized TCR beta diversity per million T cells.

The chain is built from TRBV28 and TRBJ2-1, with TRBD1 identical over 7 bases. The DNA matches TRBJ2-7 better at its end, which makes the J call doubtful. Sequenced sample: blood. The clonotype was recovered from a woman of 80 years or more in good health. The DNA for the CDR3 is TGTGCCAGCGGGTTGACAGGGCCCTACAATGAGCAGTACTTC. This translates into CASGLTGPYNEQYF.